A selection of T cell receptor beta chains follows, all from one sample in a study of T-cell reconstitution after alpha-beta-depleted transplantation in children. TCRdb re-derived calls from the PCR reads in MiXCR, one entry per CDR3 protein. The table lists around 680,000 distinct CDR3 sequences, 15% to 20% of them singletons. Source: PBMCs from the stem cell graft donor, taken from the stem cell graft. The receptor source for this set is a human donor who donated a stem cell graft to a child with acute myeloid leukemia. The CDR3 runs from the conserved cysteine through the conserved F or W. The D gene is left open where the match is weak. Size is stated for part of the rows, as once, few or many counts, or as a class when the clone is expanded.

cdr3_nt,cdr3_aa,d_call,j_call,v_call,clone_size
TGCGCCAGCAGCTTGGTAAGCGGGGGACCAGATACGCAGTATTTT,CASSLVSGGPDTQYF,TRBD2,TRBJ2-3,TRBV5-1,NA
TGCGCCAGCAGCTTGGCCGGGACGGCAACCTACGAGCAGTACTTC,CASSLAGTATYEQYF,NA,TRBJ2-7,TRBV5-1,few
TGTGCCAGCAGCGTATCCGACACTGAAGCTTTCTTT,CASSVSDTEAFF,NA,TRBJ1-1,TRBV9,many
TGCAGCGTTGATCGGGGGACTAGCGGGGCTGGGGAGCTGTTTTTT,CSVDRGTSGAGELFF,TRBD2,TRBJ2-2,TRBV29-1,many
TGCAGCGTTGAAAAGGGACCCTATGGCTACACCTTC,CSVEKGPYGYTF,NA,TRBJ1-2,TRBV29-1,many
TGTGCCTGGAACAGACAGGGGGGGCCGGGCACTGAAGCTTTCTTT,CAWNRQGGPGTEAFF,TRBD1,TRBJ1-1,TRBV30,NA
TGTGCCAGCAGCAAGCACGGGACAGAAGGTGGCTACACCTTC,CASSKHGTEGGYTF,TRBD1,TRBJ1-2,TRBV7-9,NA
TGCGCCAGCAGAGGAAGGGTGGGCTACAATGAGCAGTTCTTC,CASRGRVGYNEQFF,NA,TRBJ2-1,TRBV5-1,few
TGTGCCAGCAGCTTACGGACAGGGGATGGCTACACCTTC,CASSLRTGDGYTF,TRBD1,TRBJ1-2,TRBV7-3,many
TGTGCCAGCAGCCGACAGGGAAGGGAGCCCCAGCATTTT,CASSRQGREPQHF,TRBD1,TRBJ1-5,TRBV27,many
TGCGCCAGCAGCGCCGGGACAGCCTACGAGCAGTACTTC,CASSAGTAYEQYF,TRBD1,TRBJ2-7,TRBV5-1,many
TGTGCCAGCAGCCCCGGCCCCGAGGACATCCTTGGGTTCTTC,CASSPGPEDILGFF,NA,TRBJ2-1,TRBV7-2,once
TGCAGCGTTGAAGGCCCGGGACTTCGAGAGACCCAGTACTTC,CSVEGPGLRETQYF,NA,TRBJ2-5,TRBV29-1,NA
TGTGCCAGCAGTACAGGGGAAGATGAAGCTTTCTTT,CASSTGEDEAFF,TRBD1,TRBJ1-1,TRBV12-3/TRBV12-4,many
TGCGCCAGCAGCCAAGAAGGGAGCGGGGCCTCCTACAATGAGCAGTTCTTC,CASSQEGSGASYNEQFF,TRBD2,TRBJ2-1,TRBV4-1,few
TGCAGTTCATCCCAGGCGGAGAACAATGAGCAGTTCTTC,CSSSQAENNEQFF,NA,TRBJ2-1,TRBV20-1,NA
TGTGCCAGCAGTTACTCTCGTGACGGCTACGAGCAGTACTTC,CASSYSRDGYEQYF,NA,TRBJ2-7,TRBV6-2/TRBV6-3,many
TGTGCCAGCAGCTTAGTAGCTAGCGGGGGGGCCGCGTCAGATACGCAGTATTTT,CASSLVASGGAASDTQYF,TRBD2,TRBJ2-3,TRBV11-2,NA
TGCAGTGCCGGGGGAGGGTGGTCTTATAGCAATCAGCCCCAGCATTTT,CSAGGGWSYSNQPQHF,NA,TRBJ1-5,TRBV20-1,NA
TGTGCCAGCAGCGTAGGAGGGAGGGGCCCGGGGAATACGCAGTATTTT,CASSVGGRGPGNTQYF,TRBD2,TRBJ2-3,TRBV9,NA
TGTGCCAGCTCCCGGGGATCCGGCAAAAACATTCAGTACTTC,CASSRGSGKNIQYF,NA,TRBJ2-4,TRBV18,NA
TGTGCCAGCAGCTTGGGGGGGGGGTCCAACAATGAGCAGTTCTTC,CASSLGGGSNNEQFF,TRBD2,TRBJ2-1,TRBV11-2,few
TGTGCCAGCAGTGAACCACCACGGACAGGGGCAGTGAACACTGAAGCTTTCTTT,CASSEPPRTGAVNTEAFF,TRBD1,TRBJ1-1,TRBV6-1,NA
TGCAGTGCTAGAAGGCGGGGAGGCACAGATACGCAGTATTTT,CSARRRGGTDTQYF,NA,TRBJ2-3,TRBV20-1,many
TGTGCCAGCAGCAGGCTAGGACCCCTCTCTGGGGCCAACGTCCTGACTTTC,CASSRLGPLSGANVLTF,NA,TRBJ2-6,TRBV7-3,NA
TGTGCCAGCAGCCTCTCCTCGGACGGCTACGAGCAGTACTTC,CASSLSSDGYEQYF,NA,TRBJ2-7,TRBV6-5,NA
TGTGCCAGCAGCGTGCATGAGCGGGGGACCTACGAGCAGTACTTC,CASSVHERGTYEQYF,TRBD2,TRBJ2-7,TRBV7-2,few
TGTGCCAGCAGGGGGGGGACAGGGTTGGAAAAAGATACGCAGTATTTT,CASRGGTGLEKDTQYF,TRBD1,TRBJ2-3,TRBV6-1,NA
TGTGCCAGCAGTTTAAGTCGCTTGGGGGGCTACACCTTC,CASSLSRLGGYTF,NA,TRBJ1-2,TRBV12-3/TRBV12-4,NA
TGCAGTGCCGACCTACACCCAGGGTTCGAGAGCTCTGGAAACACCATATATTTT,CSADLHPGFESSGNTIYF,NA,TRBJ1-3,TRBV20-1,many
TGTGCCAGCAGTGAATACTACAGGAGCGAAAAACTGTTTTTT,CASSEYYRSEKLFF,NA,TRBJ1-4,TRBV25-1,few
TGTGCCAGCAGCTTAAAGGGGGCTCGGGACACTGAAGCTTTCTTT,CASSLKGARDTEAFF,TRBD1,TRBJ1-1,TRBV7-2,few
TGTGCCAGCAGTCCTCTCTATGGCTACACCTTC,CASSPLYGYTF,NA,TRBJ1-2,TRBV7-9,NA